The T cell receptor beta chain described here comes from a study of T cells in Graves' hyperthyroidism and ophthalmopathy. The CDR3 consists of 14 residues. Per the germline V gene, CDR1 is LGHNA and CDR2 is YNFKEQ. V shed 1 base and J shed 5 bases, with 11 bases lying between them. TCR beta CDR3 region amplification was performed from RNA transcripts. The HTBI primer set served for first-round RT-PCR of the TCR CDR3. TCRdb re-derived calls from the multiplex PCR reads in MiXCR, one entry per CDR3 protein. Here the sample spans hundreds of thousands of distinct CDR3 sequences, approximately 19% being singletons.

This clonotype was sampled from a woman between 50 and 59 years old with Graves' hyperthyroidism that later progressed to Graves' ophthalmopathy. The sequencing sample was made of blood. The chain employs TRBV4-2 and TRBJ1-1; D uncertain. For the CDR3, the DNA is TGTGCCAGCAGCCAAGTTCCAGGCGATACTGAAGCTTTCTTT. This encodes CASSQVPGDTEAFF.